The 26 T cell receptor beta chains reported below all come from one sample, sequenced in a study of cytomegalovirus exposure and HLA in healthy donors. PCR involved 60 Vbeta and 13 Jbeta primers. Using immunoSEQ multiplex PCR, the repertoire was profiled, and TCRdb retains in-frame clones only, with some absent. The data contain about 200,000 clones, roughly three quarters of them singletons. Specimen: PBMCs. The receptor set was obtained from a male donor in good health and CMV-seropositive.

Comment on this clone: The same CDR3 also results from other DNA sequences found in this sample. The chain employs TRBV5-1 and TRBJ2-1; D remains unclear. This CDR3 comprises 13 residues. The V end lost 0 bases, the J end lost 6 bases, and 7 bases lay between the germline ends. Germline V gene sequence: CDR1 SGHRS, CDR2 YFSETQ. In nucleotides, the CDR3 is TGCGCCAGCAGCTTGGGTCCGGGCAATGAGCAGTTCTTC. As protein: CASSLGPGNEQFF. Supplemented by reference TRBV5-1 and TRBJ2-1, the full variable domain reads KAGVTQTPRYLIKTRGQQVTLSCSPISGHRSVSWYQQTPGQGLQFLFEYFSETQRNKGNFPGRFSGRQFSNSRSEMNVSTLELGDSALYLCASSLGPGNEQFFGPGTRLTVL.

V usage is TRBV6-1 and J usage is TRBJ2-7; tentative D call: TRBD1 (5 bases). CDR3 length equals 13 residues. CDR1 and CDR2 from the germline V gene are MNHNS and SASEGT. The V and J ends lost 10 bases and 3 bases respectively, with 16 bases between them. The CDR3: CATGIDSRYEQYF. In DNA, the CDR3 is TGTGCCACCGGAATAGACAGCCGCTACGAGCAGTACTTC.

V gene TRBV6-5 combines with J gene TRBJ1-5, with D unresolved. Germline values: CDR1 MNHEY, CDR2 SVGAGI. The CDR3 has 13 amino acids. V lost 2 bases and J lost 5, with 7 bases in between. This CDR3 is CASSYNTYQPQHF. CDR3 coding DNA: TGTGCCAGCAGTTACAACACATATCAGCCCCAGCATTTT.

V usage is TRBV11-2 and J usage is TRBJ1-1, with D unclear. Germline CDR1 SGHAT, CDR2 FQNNGV. Trimming cost V 8 bases and J 8 bases, with 21 bases left between them. The CDR3 has 14 residues. Here the CDR3 DNA reads TGTGCCAGCTCCTTCCCGGGAGCGCCGATCGAAGCTTTCTTT. Its translation: CASSFPGAPIEAFF.

The chain employs TRBV7-3 and TRBJ2-7; 8 bases fit TRBD2. This CDR3 comprises 16 residues. Germline CDR1 SGHTA, CDR2 FQGTGA. V lost 2 bases and J lost 6; bases outside the gene matches: 12. CDR3 nucleotides: TGTGCCAGCAGCTTAGGTCCGGGGGGGGGCCTCGCCGAGCAGTACTTC. Amino acid sequence: CASSLGPGGGLAEQYF.

This chain connects TRBV20-1 to TRBJ2-1; 8 positions agree with TRBD2. V was clipped by 6 bases and J by 5 bases; unmatched bases: 0. The CDR3 consists of 11 residues. The germline V gene encodes CDR1 DFQATT and CDR2 SNEGSKA (reference sequence). Here the CDR3 reads CSAGRDNEQFF. The DNA of the CDR3 is TGCAGTGCCGGGAGGGACAATGAGCAGTTCTTC.

The chain carries TRBV2 and TRBJ2-3; D perhaps matches TRBD2 (7 bases). The CDR3 is 15 residues long. CDR1 is SNHLY and CDR2 is FYNNEI in the germline V gene. V lost 3 bases, J lost 6 bases, and 16 bases lay in between. The CDR3 protein is CASSEAGARGDTQYF. The CDR3 DNA follows: TGTGCCAGCAGTGAGGCGGGGGCGCGTGGGGATACGCAGTATTTT. Combining the CDR3 with reference TRBV2 and TRBJ2-3 gives the whole variable domain EPEVTQTPSHQVTQMGQEVILRCVPISNHLYFYWYRQILGQKVEFLVSFYNNEISEKSEIFDDQFSVERPDGSNFTLKIRSTKLEDSAMYFCASSEAGARGDTQYFGPGTRLTVL.

The chain employs TRBV20-1 and TRBJ1-1; D unclear. CDR1 and CDR2 from the germline V gene are DFQATT and SNEGSKA (reference sequence). The CDR3 runs to 10 residues. With 3 bases removed from V and 11 bases from J, the gap between germline ends came to 10 bases. The CDR3 here is CSASSVEAFF. The CDR3 nucleotides are TGCAGTGCTAGTAGCGTGGAGGCTTTCTTT.

V and J are TRBV5-4 and TRBJ1-3, with a tentative D call TRBD1 (5 bases). Germline assignment: CDR1 SGHNT and CDR2 YYREEE (reference sequence). Trimming removed 1 base from V and 0 bases from J, with 11 bases in between. The CDR3 has 16 residues. CDR3 nucleotide sequence: TGTGCCAGCAGCTTGTGGCAGGGATTCTCTGGAAACACCATATATTTT. This translates into CASSLWQGFSGNTIYF.

Only a few counts were recorded for this clone. This sequence joins TRBV19 and TRBJ2-6; 11 nucleotides align to TRBD1. Germline V lookup: CDR1 LNHDA, CDR2 SQIVND (reference sequence). The V and J ends lost 1 base and 4 bases, in that order; junction bases with no gene match: 6. The CDR3 length is 18 residues. The chain's CDR3 is CASSIVGTGGAGANVLTF. The DNA for the CDR3 is TGTGCCAGTAGTATAGTTGGGACAGGGGGGGCCGGGGCCAACGTCCTGACTTTC. Variable domain in full (rest from reference TRBV19 and TRBJ2-6): DGGITQSPKYLFRKEGQNVTLSCEQNLNHDAMYWYRQDPGQGLRLIYYSQIVNDFQKGDIAEGYSVSREKKESFPLTVTSAQKNPTAFYLCASSIVGTGGAGANVLTFGAGSRLTVL.

The chain recombines TRBV18 with TRBJ2-7; D is possibly TRBD2 (6 bases). V lost 3 bases and J lost 3, with 12 bases in between. Germline assignment: CDR1 KGHSH and CDR2 LQKENI. The CDR3 is made up of 14 amino acids. CDR3 nucleotides: TGTGCCAGCTCACCGCGGGACGGGGGCTACGAGCAGTACTTC. Its translation: CASSPRDGGYEQYF. Full variable domain (missing parts from reference TRBV18 and TRBJ2-7): NAGVMQNPRHLVRRRGQEARLRCSPMKGHSHVYWYRQLPEEGLKFMVYLQKENIIDESGMPKERFSAEFPKEGPSILRIQQVVRGDSAAYFCASSPRDGGYEQYFGPGTRLTVT.

The chain combines TRBV7-6 with TRBJ1-5; D not resolved. Trimming cost V 0 bases and J 7 bases, with 10 bases left between them. Germline values: CDR1 SGHVS, CDR2 FNYEAQ. The CDR3 has 14 residues. The CDR3 nucleotides are TGTGCCAGCAGCTTAGCGGGCACCTCACAGCCCCAGCATTTT. Its translation is CASSLAGTSQPQHF.

The chain has TRBV30 and TRBJ2-7; tentatively, D is TRBD1 (7 bases). The CDR3 covers 12 residues. Trimming pared 4 bases from V and 3 bases from J, leaving 10 bases between. Germline assignment: CDR1 GTSNPN and CDR2 SVGIG (reference sequence). CDR3 in DNA: TGTGCCTGGACAGGGGGGCACTACGAGCAGTACTTC. Protein: CAWTGGHYEQYF.

The rearrangement uses TRBV29-1 and TRBJ2-7; 15 nucleotides align to TRBD2. V lost 5 bases, J lost 6 bases, and 2 bases stayed unmatched. The germline V gene has CDR1 SQVTM and CDR2 ANQGSEA. The CDR3 is 13 residues long. The CDR3 protein is CSVRTSGRAEQYF. The CDR3 DNA is TGCAGCGTTCGGACTAGCGGGAGGGCCGAGCAGTACTTC.

V usage is TRBV7-9 and J usage is TRBJ2-4, with 8 positions matching TRBD1. Unmatched junction bases numbered 4, after V lost 5 bases and J lost 1 base. Per germline, CDR1 SEHNR and CDR2 FQNEAQ (reference sequence). There are 15 residues in the CDR3. In nucleotides, the CDR3 is TGTGCCAGCAGCATTGGGGACAGGGCCAAAAACATTCAGTACTTC. As protein: CASSIGDRAKNIQYF.

The V call is TRBV7-3, the J call TRBJ1-1; D gene unclear. This CDR3 has 14 residues. V dropped 0 bases and J dropped 2 bases, with 7 bases sitting between them. The germline gives CDR1 SGHTA, CDR2 FQGTGA. CDR3 nucleotides: TGTGCCAGCAGCTTAACCGACTCTAACACTGAAGCTTTCTTT. Encoded protein: CASSLTDSNTEAFF.

The chain is built from TRBV7-2 and TRBJ1-1; a possible D gene is TRBD1 (6 bases). Germline values: CDR1 SGHTA, CDR2 FQGNSA. Trimming shortened V by 3 bases and J by 4 bases, and 12 bases separated the two germline ends. The CDR3 runs to 14 residues. CDR3 amino acids: CASSFKGVGTEAFF. In nucleotides, the CDR3 is TGTGCCAGCAGCTTTAAGGGGGTGGGCACTGAAGCTTTCTTT. The variable domain in full, with the rest retrieved from reference TRBV7-2 and TRBJ1-1, is GAGVSQSPSNKVTEKGKDVELRCDPISGHTALYWYRQSLGQGLEFLIYFQGNSAPDKSGLPSDRFSAERTGGSVSTLTIQRTQQEDSAVYLCASSFKGVGTEAFFGQGTRLTVV.

This clone was found a few times. The J gene is TRBJ1-5, the V gene TRBV25-1, with D possibly being TRBD1 (5 bases). CDR1 is MGHDK and CDR2 is SYGVNS in the germline V gene. This CDR3 has 16 residues. V lost 1 base, J lost 2 bases, and 12 bases lay in between. In DNA form, the CDR3 reads TGTGCCAGCAGTGAATCCGGGGGAGTGGGCAATCAGCCCCAGCATTTT. This encodes CASSESGGVGNQPQHF.

Here the CDR3 DNA reads TGTGCCAGTAGGCTGACACTGAACACTGAAGCTTTCTTT. It codes for CASRLTLNTEAFF. This sequence joins TRBV19 and TRBJ1-1; D call uncertain. The ends were cut back, 6 bases at V and 0 bases at J, with 8 bases in the middle. CDR1 and CDR2 (germline): LNHDA, SQIVND (reference sequence). The CDR3 consists of 13 residues.

The chain is built from TRBV9 and TRBJ2-1; 8 positions agree with TRBD2. V shed 3 bases and J 8 bases; nucleotides not matched to a gene: 7. This CDR3 is built from 14 residues. Per germline, CDR1 SGDLS and CDR2 YYNGEE. CDR3 nucleotide sequence: TGTGCCAGCAGCGGAGTAGCGGGATCCCATGAGCAGTTCTTC. Residues: CASSGVAGSHEQFF.

The rearrangement uses TRBV7-8 and TRBJ2-5; 9 positions match TRBD2. V gave up 4 bases and J gave up 5 bases; unmatched junction bases: 8. Germline loops: CDR1 SGHVS, CDR2 FQNEAQ. This CDR3 is 15 amino acids long. Here the CDR3 reads CASSWGTSWRETQYF. The CDR3 region has the DNA TGTGCCAGCAGCTGGGGGACTAGCTGGAGGGAGACCCAGTACTTC.

This sequence joins TRBV10-1 and TRBJ1-2; D is possibly TRBD1 (5 bases). This CDR3 comprises 13 residues. Per the germline V gene, CDR1 is WNHNN and CDR2 is SYGVQD (reference sequence). V was pared by 6 bases and J by 5 bases, with 13 bases between. The CDR3 spells CASRGGVLYGYTF. CDR3 coding DNA: TGCGCCAGCAGGGGGGGGGTTCTATATGGCTACACCTTC.

V usage is TRBV4-3 and J usage is TRBJ1-6; 8 nucleotides agree with TRBD1. Germline V gene data show CDR1 as LGHNA and CDR2 as YSLEER. After removal of 1 base from V and 6 bases from J, the junction contained 2 bases not matched to a gene. This CDR3 comprises 15 residues. The CDR3 nucleotides read TGCGCCAGCAGCCAAGGGGGACAGGTTAATTCACCCCTCCACTTT. It yields the protein CASSQGGQVNSPLHF.

The rearrangement uses TRBV7-2 and TRBJ2-1, with TRBD2 as a possible D gene (5 bases). Germline CDR1 is SGHTA and CDR2 is FQGNSA. The CDR3 is 15 amino acids. V was clipped by 1 base and J by 4 bases, with 11 bases between them. The CDR3 loop reads CASSLEPGSYNEQFF. The CDR3 nucleotides are TGTGCCAGCAGCTTAGAGCCGGGGTCTTACAATGAGCAGTTCTTC.

The V and J genes are TRBV4-2 and TRBJ2-1; D might be TRBD1 (6 bases). V was trimmed by 2 bases and J by 1 base, leaving 12 bases between them. The germline CDR1 and CDR2 sequences are LGHNA and YNFKEQ. This CDR3 is 16 amino acids long. The CDR3 sequence: CASSQYLGGSYNEQFF. In DNA, the CDR3 is TGTGCCAGCAGCCAATACTTAGGGGGTTCCTACAATGAGCAGTTCTTC.

The J gene is TRBJ2-5, the V gene TRBV29-1, with TRBD1 matching 7 bases. The J segment lost 9 bases and the V segment lost 8 bases, leaving 15 bases of the junction unmatched. Germline lookup yields CDR1 SQVTM and CDR2 ANQGSEA. The CDR3 covers 13 residues. The CDR3 here is CSSELTGETAQYF. The CDR3 nucleotides are TGCAGCTCAGAACTAACAGGGGAGACGGCCCAGTACTTC.